Each of the 27 T cell receptor beta chains below was sequenced from the same sample in a study of T cell changes during pregnancy in multiple sclerosis. Profiling relied on immunoSEQ multiplex PCR, and the TCRdb table lists in-frame clones only, not all of them. The data hold around 50,000 clones, with approximately 92% observed a single time. Material: peripheral blood, obtained after pregnancy. The source is a female donor in good health, enrolled as a control in a pregnancy study.

The chain uses TRBV5-1 and TRBJ1-5, with 7 bases matching TRBD1. CDR3 length: 14 amino acids. Germline loops: CDR1 SGHRS, CDR2 YFSETQ. Trimming removed 0 bases from V and 6 bases from J; junction bases left unmatched: 3. The DNA of the CDR3 is TGCGCCAGCAGCTTGGGAGGGGGCGTTCAGCCCCAGCATTTT. This codes for CASSLGGGVQPQHF.

V and J are TRBV2 and TRBJ1-6; D gene uncertain. This CDR3 spans 15 amino acids. CDR1 SNHLY and CDR2 FYNNEI come from the germline V gene. V lost 7 bases, J lost 0 bases, and 10 bases lay in between. As DNA, the CDR3 is TGTGCCAGCAAAGGAGGGAGCTCCTATAATTCACCCCTCCACTTT. Amino acids: CASKGGSSYNSPLHF.

In nucleotides, the CDR3 is TGCGCCAGCAGCCAAACAACCCGGACAGACGCTTTCTTT. This encodes CASSQTTRTDAFF. This chain joins TRBV4-1 and TRBJ1-1; D might be TRBD1 (6 bases). Germline V CDR1 and CDR2: MGHRA, YSYEKL. The CDR3 is 13 residues long. The V end was cut by 2 bases, the J end by 11 bases, with 15 bases between.

This rearrangement joins TRBV28 to TRBJ1-5; TRBD1 is a possible D gene (5 bases). The CDR3 totals 13 residues. Germline V CDR1 and CDR2: MDHEN, SYDVKM. V gave up 8 bases and J gave up 4 bases, with 12 bases separating them. The CDR3 nucleotides are TGTGCCAGCCGGGGGTTCAGAAATCAGCCCCAGCATTTT. Translating it yields CASRGFRNQPQHF.

V gene TRBV6-1 combines with J gene TRBJ1-1, with TRBD1 as a possible D gene (5 bases). The CDR3 is made up of 13 amino acids. The V end was cut by 8 bases, the J end by 3 bases, with 13 bases between. Germline-derived CDR1 and CDR2 are MNHNS and SASEGT. Written as DNA, the CDR3 is TGTGCCAGCCATCCCCCGGGGGACACTGAAGCTTTCTTT. Amino acid sequence: CASHPPGDTEAFF.

The chain is built from TRBV7-8 and TRBJ2-2, with 8 bases fitting TRBD2. Germline loops: CDR1 SGHVS, CDR2 FQNEAQ. The CDR3 sequence is 16 residues long. V shed 5 bases, J shed 1 base, and the junction held 6 bases outside the gene matches. The CDR3 reads CASSPRGARNTGELFF. CDR3 coding DNA: TGTGCCAGCAGCCCGCGGGGGGCGCGGAACACCGGGGAGCTGTTTTTT.

Concerning this clone: At the DNA level, this CDR3 is encoded by other sequences in the same sample as well. The chain combines TRBV14 with TRBJ1-1; no definite D call. The V end was cut by 1 base, the J end by 4 bases, with 7 bases between. The length of the CDR3 is 13 residues. Germline CDR1 reads SGHDN; CDR2 reads FVKESK. CDR3 in amino acids: CASSQVPGTEAFF. As DNA, the CDR3 is TGTGCCAGCAGCCAAGTTCCGGGCACTGAAGCTTTCTTT.

The chain has TRBV29-1 and TRBJ1-4; D is unclear. The V end was cut by 4 bases, the J end by 2 bases, with 11 bases between. The CDR3 runs 14 residues. CDR1 is SQVTM, CDR2 ANQGSEA, per germline. The CDR3 DNA follows: TGCAGCGTTGGATGGGCCGGTACTAATGAAAAACTGTTTTTT. Translating gives CSVGWAGTNEKLFF.

V and J are TRBV5-1 and TRBJ1-2; a weak D match, TRBD1 (5 bases). The CDR3 totals 14 residues. Germline V CDR1 and CDR2: SGHRS, YFSETQ. Trimming removed 1 base from V and 7 bases from J, with 14 bases in between. In DNA form, the CDR3 reads TGCGCCAGCAGCTTGATGGGGGGAACCGTTGGCTACACCTTC. Its protein is CASSLMGGTVGYTF.

This clone was observed a single time. CDR3 sequence: CASSPPWGGSGNTIYF. The CDR3 region has the DNA TGTGCCAGCTCACCCCCCTGGGGGGGCTCAGGAAACACCATATATTTT. This chain links TRBV18 with TRBJ1-3, with a possible D match to TRBD1 (6 bases). The V end was cut by 3 bases, the J end by 4 bases, with 16 bases between. CDR1 and CDR2 from the germline V gene are KGHSH and LQKENI. The CDR3 runs to 16 residues.

DNA of the CDR3: TGTGCCAGCAGCCGAATAGCGGGGGTGAGAGGGGAGCTGTTTTTT. It specifies CASSRIAGVRGELFF. The rearrangement links TRBV7-9 to TRBJ2-2; TRBD2 agrees at 9 bases. The length of the CDR3 is 15 residues. V lost 5 bases and J lost 8; bases outside the gene matches: 9. Germline CDR1 and CDR2: SEHNR and FQNEAQ (reference sequence). The whole variable domain, remainder taken from reference TRBV7-9 and TRBJ2-2, is DTGVSQNPRHKITKRGQNVTFRCDPISEHNRLYWYRQTLGQGPEFLTYFQNEAQLEKSRLLSDRFSAERPKGSFSTLEIQRTEQGDSAMYLCASSRIAGVRGELFFGEGSRLTVL.

The chain joins TRBV15 to TRBJ1-2; D perhaps matches TRBD1 (6 bases). The germline CDR1 and CDR2 sequences are LNHNV and YYDKDF (reference sequence). CDR3 size: 15 residues. V lost 3 bases and J 4 bases, leaving 15 bases between the germline ends. CDR3 coding DNA: TGTGCCACCAGCAGCTTGGACAGAAGTTCCTATGGCTACACCTTC. It is translated as CATSSLDRSSYGYTF.

The chain recombines TRBV7-9 with TRBJ1-2; weak D call: TRBD1 (6 bases). This CDR3 is 14 amino acids long. The V and J ends lost 1 base and 0 bases respectively, with 6 bases between them. Germline-derived CDR1 and CDR2 are SEHNR and FQNEAQ (reference sequence). The CDR3 DNA reads TGTGCCAGCAGCTTAGGGACAGCTAACTATGGCTACACCTTC. Its protein product is CASSLGTANYGYTF.

The gene calls are TRBV13 and TRBJ2-7; TRBD2 matches 8 bases. This CDR3 contains 14 residues. V shed 5 bases and J 2 bases; nucleotides not matched to a gene: 5. Germline values: CDR1 PRHDT, CDR2 FYEKMQ (reference sequence). The CDR3 here is CASSPGGPAYEQYF. In nucleotides, the CDR3 is TGTGCCAGCAGCCCGGGAGGGCCCGCCTACGAGCAGTACTTC.

The J gene is TRBJ1-2, the V gene TRBV6-5, with D possibly TRBD1 on 6 matching bases. This CDR3 is built from 13 residues. Germline V gene lookup returns CDR1 MNHEY and CDR2 SVGAGI. The V end lost 6 bases, the J end lost 2 bases, and 10 bases lay between the germline ends. The CDR3 nucleotides read TGTGCCAGCAGCCCCACAGGGAACTATGGCTACACCTTC. Its protein is CASSPTGNYGYTF.

The chain joins TRBV27 to TRBJ2-7; TRBD2 agrees at 10 bases. V shed 5 bases and J 2 bases; nucleotides not matched to a gene: 6. The CDR3 runs to 15 residues. Per the germline V gene, CDR1 is MNHEY and CDR2 is SMNVEV (reference sequence). CDR3 sequence (DNA): TGTGCCAGCAGTCTTACTAGCGGGGATACCTACGAGCAGTACTTC. Translating it yields CASSLTSGDTYEQYF.

This chain joins TRBV11-2 and TRBJ1-1; possible D gene TRBD1, 6 bases. Deletions cut 5 bases from V and 2 bases from J, with 18 bases between. From germline, CDR1 is SGHAT and CDR2 FQNNGV. The CDR3 is 16 residues long. The CDR3 is CASSGWGTGRNTEAFF. DNA of the CDR3: TGTGCCAGCAGCGGATGGGGCACAGGGCGCAACACTGAAGCTTTCTTT.

The chain recombines TRBV7-6 with TRBJ2-1; D may be TRBD2 (5 bases). CDR1 is SGHVS and CDR2 is FNYEAQ in the germline V gene. CDR3 length: 14 residues. V dropped 5 bases and J dropped 6 bases, with 14 bases sitting between them. The CDR3 DNA reads TGTGCCAGCAGCGCCGCGGCGGGCGGCAATGAGCAGTTCTTC. Its protein product is CASSAAAGGNEQFF.

The V call is TRBV6-5, the J call TRBJ1-2; 7 bases align to TRBD1. The ends lost 7 bases at V and 2 bases at J; junction bases unmatched: 7. Per the germline V gene, CDR1 is MNHEY and CDR2 is SVGAGI. The CDR3 covers 14 residues. The CDR3 nucleotides are TGTGCCAGCACGACACCGGGACAGAACTATGGCTACACCTTC. Its translation: CASTTPGQNYGYTF.

The genes are TRBV18 and TRBJ1-1, with a tentative D call TRBD1 (5 bases). The ends were cut back, 0 bases at V and 3 bases at J, with 8 bases in the middle. This CDR3 comprises 14 residues. CDR1 KGHSH and CDR2 LQKENI come from the germline V gene. The CDR3 nucleotides read TGTGCCAGCTCACCACCTAAAGGGGACACTGAAGCTTTCTTT. Protein product: CASSPPKGDTEAFF.

This clone was detected once. The V and J genes are TRBV7-9 and TRBJ1-1; no definite D call. The CDR3 sequence is 12 residues long. The germline gives CDR1 SEHNR, CDR2 FQNEAQ (reference sequence). Trimming shortened V by 8 bases and J by 2 bases, and 9 bases separated the two germline ends. The CDR3: CASRPLNTEAFF. For the CDR3, the DNA is TGTGCCAGCCGCCCACTAAACACTGAAGCTTTCTTT.

This chain connects TRBV5-6 to TRBJ2-1; D might be TRBD1 (5 bases). Germline V CDR1 and CDR2: SGHDT, YYEEEE. The CDR3 contains 11 residues. V lost 4 bases and J 11 bases, leaving 10 bases between the germline ends. CDR3 protein: CASSDRTKQFF. In DNA, the CDR3 is TGTGCCAGCAGCGACCGGACAAAGCAGTTCTTC. Drawing the rest from reference TRBV5-6 and TRBJ2-1, the complete variable domain is DAGVTQSPTHLIKTRGQQVTLRCSPKSGHDTVSWYQQALGQGPQFIFQYYEEEERQRGNFPDRFSGHQFPNYSSELNVNALLLGDSALYLCASSDRTKQFFGPGTRLTVL.

The rearrangement uses TRBV7-2 and TRBJ1-2; 8 bases match TRBD1. V was clipped by 0 bases and J by 2 bases; unmatched bases: 2. Germline V gene data show CDR1 as SGHTA and CDR2 as FQGNSA. This CDR3 region has 15 residues. The DNA for the CDR3 is TGTGCCAGCAGCTTAGCCGGGACAGGCAACTATGGCTACACCTTC. Translation: CASSLAGTGNYGYTF.

This clone was counted once. V and J are TRBV29-1 and TRBJ1-2, with 8 bases that match TRBD1. This CDR3 contains 14 residues. Germline CDR1 reads SQVTM; CDR2 reads ANQGSEA. Trimming took 7 bases from V and 4 from J; bases not matched to a gene: 11. The CDR3 spells CSAGGGTGGYGYTF. The CDR3, as DNA: TGCAGCGCTGGAGGGGGAACAGGGGGCTATGGCTACACCTTC.

CDR3 loop: CASSLDTSNQPQHF. The CDR3 DNA follows: TGTGCCAGCAGTCTTGACACATCCAATCAGCCCCAGCATTTT. This chain connects TRBV5-4 to TRBJ1-5; D gene ambiguous. The V end lost 5 bases, the J end lost 3 bases, and 12 bases lay between the germline ends. The CDR3 has 14 amino acids. The germline V gene encodes CDR1 SGHNT and CDR2 YYREEE (reference sequence).

The DNA for the CDR3 is TGTGCCAGCAGTAGGGGACAGGCGCCTAATCAGCCCCAGCATTTT. Its translation is CASSRGQAPNQPQHF. The chain is built from TRBV5-5 and TRBJ1-5; 8 positions agree with TRBD1. Germline CDR1 is SGHKS and CDR2 is YYEKEE (reference sequence). The CDR3 covers 15 residues. Unmatched junction bases numbered 8, after V lost 5 bases and J lost 4 bases.

CDR3 in amino acids: CASSIEKLSNQPQHF. Here the CDR3 DNA reads TGTGCCAGTAGTATAGAGAAACTTAGCAATCAGCCCCAGCATTTT. V and J are TRBV19 and TRBJ1-5; D unresolved. Trimming cost V 0 bases and J 0 bases, with 6 bases left between them. The CDR3 has 15 residues. The germline V gene encodes CDR1 LNHDA and CDR2 SQIVND (reference sequence).